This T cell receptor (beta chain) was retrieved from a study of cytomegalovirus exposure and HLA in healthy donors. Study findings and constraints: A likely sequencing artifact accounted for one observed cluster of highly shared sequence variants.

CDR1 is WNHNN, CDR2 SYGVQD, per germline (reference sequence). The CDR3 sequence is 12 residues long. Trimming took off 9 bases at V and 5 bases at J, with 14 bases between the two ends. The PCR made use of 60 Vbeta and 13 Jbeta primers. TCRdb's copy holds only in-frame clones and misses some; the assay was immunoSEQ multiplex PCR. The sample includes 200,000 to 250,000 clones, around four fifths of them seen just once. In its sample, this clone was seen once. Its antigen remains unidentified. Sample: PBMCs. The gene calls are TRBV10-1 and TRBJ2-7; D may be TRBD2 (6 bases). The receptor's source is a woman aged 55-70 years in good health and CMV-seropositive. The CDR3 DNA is TGCGCCAGACGGGAGTCCCACAACGAGCAGTACTTC. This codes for CARRESHNEQYF.